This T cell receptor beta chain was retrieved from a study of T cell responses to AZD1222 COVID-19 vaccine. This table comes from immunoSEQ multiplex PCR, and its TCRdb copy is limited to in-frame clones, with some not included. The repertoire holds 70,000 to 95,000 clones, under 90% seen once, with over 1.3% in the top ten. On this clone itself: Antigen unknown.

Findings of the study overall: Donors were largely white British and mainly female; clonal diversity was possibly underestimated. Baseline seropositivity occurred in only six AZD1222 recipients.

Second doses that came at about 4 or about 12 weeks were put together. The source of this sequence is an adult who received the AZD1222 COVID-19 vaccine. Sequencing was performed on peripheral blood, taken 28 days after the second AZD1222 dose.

This CDR3 is CASSRGYGSSYNEQFF. In nucleotides, the CDR3 is TGTGCCAGCAGTCGCGGTTATGGTAGCTCCTACAATGAGCAGTTCTTC. The V call is TRBV28, the J call TRBJ2-1; unclear D gene. Germline V CDR1 and CDR2: MDHEN, SYDVKM. Trimming pared 5 bases from V and 0 bases from J, leaving 14 bases between. This CDR3 is 16 amino acids long.